Listed below are T cell receptor beta chains from one sample, sequenced in a study of blood T cells in healthy people across ages. Each CDR3 protein gets one entry after TCRdb re-called the 5' RACE reads with MiXCR. The table records about 600,000 distinct CDR3 sequences, less than 60% of them present only once. Material for sequencing was blood. All receptors come from a man older than 75 in good health. CDR3s include the opening cysteine and the closing phenylalanine or tryptophan. The D gene is left open where the match is weak. Size values are once, few and many counts, or a class for expanded clones, and some rows have none.

clone_size j_call v_call d_call cdr3_aa cdr3_nt
- TRBJ1-1 TRBV20-1 - CSAIRGRNTEAFF TGCAGTGCTATCAGGGGACGAAACACTGAAGCTTTCTTT
- TRBJ1-4 TRBV6-6 - CASSFGDTNEKLFF TGTGCCAGCAGCTTTGGTGACACTAATGAAAAACTGTTTTTT
- TRBJ2-7 TRBV7-3 TRBD2 CASSPYRLAGKDEQYF TGTGCCAGCAGCCCATACCGACTAGCGGGAAAGGACGAGCAGTACTTC
few TRBJ2-5 TRBV7-7 - CASSLLVMETQYF TGTGCTAGCAGCTTACTGGTAATGGAGACCCAGTACTTC
- TRBJ1-1 TRBV2 - CASTIQGEAFF TGTGCCAGCACTATCCAGGGTGAAGCTTTCTTT
many TRBJ2-6 TRBV7-9 - CASSPFSIVAGANVLTF TGTGCCAGCAGCCCCTTCAGTATAGTAGCTGGGGCCAACGTCCTGACTTTC
- TRBJ2-5 TRBV20-1 TRBD2 CSAEGTSGIETQYF TGCAGTGCCGAGGGGACTAGCGGGATAGAGACCCAGTACTTC
- TRBJ2-7 TRBV5-6 TRBD2 CASSYRTSGNPYEQYF TGTGCCAGCAGCTACCGGACTAGCGGGAATCCCTACGAGCAGTACTTC
few TRBJ1-5 TRBV10-3 - CAIRDGDHQPQHF TGTGCCATCAGAGACGGAGACCATCAGCCCCAGCATTTT
- TRBJ2-3 TRBV3-1 - CASSQGPTTDTQYF TGTGCCAGCAGCCAGGGGCCGACCACAGATACGCAGTATTTT
- TRBJ1-1 TRBV4-3 - CASSQNLAGRRTEAFF TGCGCCAGCAGCCAAAACCTGGCGGGGAGGAGGACTGAAGCTTTCTTT
- TRBJ2-3 TRBV20-1 - CSAASTDTQYF TGCAGTGCTGCAAGCACAGATACGCAGTATTTT
few TRBJ1-2 TRBV15 - CATSKSANYGYTF TGTGCCACCAGCAAGTCCGCTAACTATGGCTACACCTTC
- TRBJ2-5 TRBV7-2 - CASSLALVQQETQYF TGTGCCAGCAGCTTAGCGTTGGTACAGCAAGAGACCCAGTACTTC
- TRBJ2-2 TRBV12-3/TRBV12-4 TRBD2 CASSLAGGHIGELFF TGTGCCAGCAGTTTAGCGGGAGGGCACATCGGGGAGCTGTTTTTT
- TRBJ2-1 TRBV20-1 TRBD2 CSARSLAGWNNEQFF TGCAGTGCTAGGTCACTAGCGGGATGGAACAATGAGCAGTTCTTC
many TRBJ2-2 TRBV6-5 TRBD1 CASSYAGTGTGELFF TGTGCCAGCAGTTACGCCGGGACAGGGACCGGGGAGCTGTTTTTT
- TRBJ2-3 TRBV29-1 - CSGKGLDGDTQYF TGCAGCGGGAAAGGCTTGGATGGAGATACGCAGTATTTT
- TRBJ2-5 TRBV20-1 - CSARDVGAGSFQETQYF TGCAGTGCTAGAGATGTCGGAGCAGGGAGTTTCCAAGAGACCCAGTACTTC
- TRBJ1-6 TRBV20-1 - CSANREVNSPLHF TGCAGTGCTAACCGCGAGGTTAATTCACCCCTCCACTTT
- TRBJ1-2 TRBV5-1 - CASSLFRDLPFSDGYTF TGCGCCAGCAGCTTGTTCAGGGACTTACCATTTTCGGATGGCTACACCTTC
- TRBJ2-1 TRBV15 - CATSARGLNEQFF TGTGCCACCAGCGCGAGAGGTCTCAATGAGCAGTTCTTC
- TRBJ1-2 TRBV5-1 - CASSLESGESGGYTF TGCGCCAGCAGCTTGGAGTCGGGAGAAAGTGGAGGCTACACCTTC
many TRBJ2-7 TRBV20-1 - CSARDRDGGSYWEYF TGCAGTGCTAGAGACCGGGACGGGGGTTCCTACTGGGAGTACTTC
few TRBJ2-7 TRBV2 TRBD2 CASSKDSGGSTYEQYF TGTGCCAGCAGTAAGGACAGCGGGGGATCGACCTACGAGCAGTACTTC
- TRBJ1-5 TRBV27 - CASSFSHNQPQHF TGTGCCAGCAGTTTTTCCCACAATCAGCCCCAGCATTTT
few TRBJ2-7 TRBV20-1 TRBD1 CSALSSPGTVLDEQYF TGCAGTGCTCTCTCTTCCCCCGGGACAGTACTCGACGAGCAGTACTTC
many TRBJ2-5 TRBV6-2/TRBV6-3 - CASRPDPVETQYF TGTGCCAGCAGACCGGACCCTGTAGAGACCCAGTACTTC
few TRBJ1-1 TRBV7-9 - CASSPFSEAFF TGTGCCAGCAGCCCGTTTTCTGAAGCTTTCTTT
- TRBJ2-5 TRBV10-3 - CAISDSRVRETQYF TGTGCCATCAGTGACTCGAGGGTGCGAGAGACCCAGTACTTC
few TRBJ2-2 TRBV6-6 TRBD2 CASSSGLARTGELFF TGTGCCAGCAGTTCCGGACTAGCGCGAACCGGGGAGCTGTTTTTT
- TRBJ2-7 TRBV11-2 - CASSRDLQGYEQYF TGTGCCAGCAGCCGAGATTTACAGGGTTACGAGCAGTACTTC
- TRBJ1-4 TRBV4-1 - CASSRSIQGPTNEKLFF TGCGCCAGCAGCCGTTCCATCCAGGGCCCAACTAATGAAAAACTGTTTTTT
few TRBJ2-1 TRBV20-1 TRBD1 CSAQTGTGFWEFF TGCAGTGCTCAGACCGGGACAGGGTTTTGGGAGTTCTTC
- TRBJ2-1 TRBV19 TRBD1 CASSMTGGLYNEQFF TGTGCCAGTAGTATGACAGGGGGCCTCTACAATGAGCAGTTCTTC
few TRBJ2-3 TRBV4-3 - CASSRGSYDTQYF TGCGCCAGCAGCCGAGGGTCGTACGATACGCAGTATTTT
many TRBJ2-7 TRBV6-6 - CASRGDVYEQYF TGTGCCAGCAGAGGGGACGTCTACGAGCAGTACTTC
few TRBJ2-7 TRBV20-1 TRBD2 CSARTSGRGAYEQYF TGCAGTGCTCGGACTAGCGGGAGAGGCGCCTACGAGCAGTACTTC
- TRBJ2-7 TRBV6-6 - CASSYSDIRGGYEQYF TGTGCCAGCAGTTACTCGGACATTAGGGGCGGATACGAGCAGTACTTC
- TRBJ2-7 TRBV6-6 - CASNGSPMTYEEYF TGTGCCAGCAACGGCAGTCCTATGACTTACGAGGAGTACTTC
- TRBJ1-5 TRBV20-1 - CSANREQNQPQHF TGCAGTGCGAACAGGGAACAGAATCAGCCCCAGCATTTT
- TRBJ1-1 TRBV20-1 - CSAGAPGWVTAFF TGCAGTGCAGGGGCCCCAGGGTGGGTGACAGCTTTCTTT
once TRBJ1-5 TRBV6-2/TRBV6-3 - CASSYGGVGQPQHF TGTGCCAGCAGTTACGGCGGGGTTGGTCAGCCCCAGCATTTT
many TRBJ2-7 TRBV6-6 - CASSYLAVESEQYF TGTGCCAGCAGTTACCTGGCGGTAGAAAGTGAGCAGTACTTC
once TRBJ2-7 TRBV27 TRBD2 CASRAGLAGLYEQYF TGTGCCAGCAGAGCGGGACTAGCGGGACTCTACGAGCAGTACTTC
- TRBJ1-2 TRBV9 - CASNAGGANRYTF TGTGCCAGCAACGCCGGGGGGGCCAACCGCTACACCTTC
- TRBJ2-1 TRBV7-2 TRBD1 CASSGTGTGSMLNEQFF TGTGCCAGCAGCGGTACCGGGACAGGGTCTATGCTCAATGAGCAGTTCTTC
- TRBJ2-3 TRBV29-1 - CSVGGTFSTDTQYF TGCAGCGTTGGCGGAACCTTTAGCACAGATACGCAGTATTTT
- TRBJ2-1 TRBV3-1 TRBD1 CASSRDRPSGWGEQFF TGTGCCAGCAGCCGGGACAGGCCCAGCGGGTGGGGTGAGCAGTTCTTC
- TRBJ1-1 TRBV6-5 - CANSYELLRGDTEAFF TGTGCCAACAGTTACGAGTTGTTGAGGGGGGACACTGAAGCTTTCTTT
once TRBJ2-7 TRBV20-1 - CSARDVAKPYEQYF TGCAGTGCTAGAGATGTGGCAAAACCCTACGAGCAGTACTTC
- TRBJ1-1 TRBV7-3 - CASSLQSNTEAFF TGTGCCAGCAGTCTACAGAGTAACACTGAAGCTTTCTTT
- TRBJ1-3 TRBV7-8 - CASSSQFSDTIYF TGTGCCAGCAGTTCACAGTTTAGTGACACCATATATTTT
- TRBJ2-7 TRBV5-1 - CASSLGSRANYEQYF TGCGCCAGCAGCTTGGGTAGCAGGGCAAACTACGAGCAGTACTTC
once TRBJ2-1 TRBV5-1 - CASTRGGTRDEQFF TGCGCCAGCACCCGGGGCGGAACTAGGGATGAGCAGTTCTTC
- TRBJ2-7 TRBV2 - CASSPQLSEQYF TGTGCCAGCAGTCCGCAGCTTTCCGAGCAGTACTTC
few TRBJ2-5 TRBV20-1 TRBD1 CSAPDLFGQGIETQYF TGCAGTGCTCCCGACTTATTCGGACAGGGGATTGAGACCCAGTACTTC